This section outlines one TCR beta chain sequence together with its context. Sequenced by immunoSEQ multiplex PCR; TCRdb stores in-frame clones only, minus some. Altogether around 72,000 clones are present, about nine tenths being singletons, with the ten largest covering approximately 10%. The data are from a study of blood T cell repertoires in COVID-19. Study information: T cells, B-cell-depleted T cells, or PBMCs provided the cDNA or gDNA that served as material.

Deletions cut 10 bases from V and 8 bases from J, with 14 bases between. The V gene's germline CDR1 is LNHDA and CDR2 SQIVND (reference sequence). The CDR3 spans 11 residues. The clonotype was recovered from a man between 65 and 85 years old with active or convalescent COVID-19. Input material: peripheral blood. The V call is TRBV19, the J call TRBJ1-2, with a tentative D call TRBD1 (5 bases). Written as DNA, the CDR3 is TGTGCCACCACAGGAGGGGTGGGCTACACCTTC. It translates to CATTGGVGYTF.